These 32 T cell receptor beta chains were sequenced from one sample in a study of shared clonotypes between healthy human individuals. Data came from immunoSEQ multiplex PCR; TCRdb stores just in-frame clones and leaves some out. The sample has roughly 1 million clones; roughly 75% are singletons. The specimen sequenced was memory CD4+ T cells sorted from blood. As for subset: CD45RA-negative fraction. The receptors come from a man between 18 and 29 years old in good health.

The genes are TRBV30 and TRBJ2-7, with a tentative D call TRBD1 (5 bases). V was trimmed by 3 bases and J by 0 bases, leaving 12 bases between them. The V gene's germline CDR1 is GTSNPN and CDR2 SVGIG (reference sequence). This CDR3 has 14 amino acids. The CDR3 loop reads CAWSPQGSSYEQYF. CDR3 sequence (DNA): TGTGCCTGGAGCCCGCAGGGCAGCTCCTACGAGCAGTACTTC.

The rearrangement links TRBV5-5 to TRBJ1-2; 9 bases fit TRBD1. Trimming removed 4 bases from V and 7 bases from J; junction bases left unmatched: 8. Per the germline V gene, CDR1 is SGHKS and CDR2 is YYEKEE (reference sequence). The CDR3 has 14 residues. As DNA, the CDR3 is TGTGCCAGCAGCCCCGCCGGGACAGGGACTGGCTACACCTTC. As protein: CASSPAGTGTGYTF.

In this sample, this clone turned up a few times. The DNA for the CDR3 is TGCGCCAGTTTAACGCGCCGCACAGATACGCAGTATTTT. It yields the protein CASLTRRTDTQYF. The chain has TRBV10-2 and TRBJ2-3, with D unclear. The germline V and J ends were trimmed by 9 bases and 1 base, with 11 bases remaining between them. Germline V lookup: CDR1 WSHSY, CDR2 SAAADI. This CDR3 comprises 13 residues.

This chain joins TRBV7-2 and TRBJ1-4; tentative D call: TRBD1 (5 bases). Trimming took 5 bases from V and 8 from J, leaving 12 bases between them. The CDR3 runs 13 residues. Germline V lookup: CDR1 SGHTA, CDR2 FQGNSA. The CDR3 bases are TGTGCCAGCAGCCAACCCGGGGGGGAAAAACTGTTTTTT. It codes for CASSQPGGEKLFF.

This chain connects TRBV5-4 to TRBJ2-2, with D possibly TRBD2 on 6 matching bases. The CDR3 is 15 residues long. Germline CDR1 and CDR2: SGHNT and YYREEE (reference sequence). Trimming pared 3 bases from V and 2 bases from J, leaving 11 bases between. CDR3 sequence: CASSWDSGNTGELFF. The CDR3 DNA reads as TGTGCCAGCAGCTGGGATAGCGGAAACACCGGGGAGCTGTTTTTT. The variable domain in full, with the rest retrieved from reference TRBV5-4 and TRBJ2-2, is ETGVTQSPTHLIKTRGQQVTLRCSSQSGHNTVSWYQQALGQGPQFIFQYYREEENGRGNFPPRFSGLQFPNYSSELNVNALELDDSALYLCASSWDSGNTGELFFGEGSRLTVL.

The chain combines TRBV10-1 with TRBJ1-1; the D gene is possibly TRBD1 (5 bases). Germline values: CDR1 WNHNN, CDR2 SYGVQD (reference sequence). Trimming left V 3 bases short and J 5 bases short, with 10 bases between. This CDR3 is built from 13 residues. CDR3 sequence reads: CASSDTGPTEAFF. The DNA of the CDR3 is TGCGCCAGCAGTGACACAGGTCCTACTGAAGCTTTCTTT.

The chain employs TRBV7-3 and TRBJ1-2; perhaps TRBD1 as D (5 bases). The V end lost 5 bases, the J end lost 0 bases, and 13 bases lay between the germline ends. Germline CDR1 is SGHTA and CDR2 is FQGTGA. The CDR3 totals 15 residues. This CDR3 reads CASSPGVTTNYGYTF. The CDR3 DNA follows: TGTGCCAGCAGCCCGGGGGTCACAACTAACTATGGCTACACCTTC. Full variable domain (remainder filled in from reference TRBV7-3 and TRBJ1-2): GAGVSQTPSNKVTEKGKYVELRCDPISGHTALYWYRQSLGQGPEFLIYFQGTGAADDSGLPNDRFFAVRPEGSVSTLKIQRTERGDSAVYLCASSPGVTTNYGYTFGSGTRLTVV.

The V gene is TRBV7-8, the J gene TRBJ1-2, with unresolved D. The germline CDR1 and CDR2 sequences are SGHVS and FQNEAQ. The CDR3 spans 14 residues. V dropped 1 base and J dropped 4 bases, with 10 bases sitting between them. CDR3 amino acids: CASSLDISSYGYTF. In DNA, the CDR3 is TGTGCCAGCAGCTTAGACATTTCCAGCTATGGCTACACCTTC.

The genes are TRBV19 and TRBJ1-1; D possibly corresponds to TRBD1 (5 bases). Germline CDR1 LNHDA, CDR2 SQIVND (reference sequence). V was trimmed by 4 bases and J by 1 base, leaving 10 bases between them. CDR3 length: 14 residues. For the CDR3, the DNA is TGTGCCAGTAGTAGGGGCGGCAAGAACACTGAAGCTTTCTTT. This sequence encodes CASSRGGKNTEAFF.

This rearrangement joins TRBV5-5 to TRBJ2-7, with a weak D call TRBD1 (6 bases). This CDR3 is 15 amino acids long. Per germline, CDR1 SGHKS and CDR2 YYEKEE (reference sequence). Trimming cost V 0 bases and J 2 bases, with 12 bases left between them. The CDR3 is CASSLAADRTYEQYF. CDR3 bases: TGTGCCAGCAGCTTGGCCGCAGACAGGACCTACGAGCAGTACTTC.

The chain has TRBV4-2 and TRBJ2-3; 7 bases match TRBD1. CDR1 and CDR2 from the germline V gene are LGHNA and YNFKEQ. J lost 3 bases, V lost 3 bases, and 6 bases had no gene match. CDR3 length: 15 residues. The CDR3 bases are TGTGCCAGCAGCCACCTAGACAGGGATACAGATACGCAGTATTTT. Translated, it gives CASSHLDRDTDTQYF.

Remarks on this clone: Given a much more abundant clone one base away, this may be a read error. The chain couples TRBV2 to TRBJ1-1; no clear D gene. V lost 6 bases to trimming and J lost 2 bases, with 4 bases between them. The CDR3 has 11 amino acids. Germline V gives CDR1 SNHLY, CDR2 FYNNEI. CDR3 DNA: TGTGCCAGCAGGTTTAACACTGAAGCTTTCTTT. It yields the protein CASRFNTEAFF. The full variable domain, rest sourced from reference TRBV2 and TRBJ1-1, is EPEVTQTPSHQVTQMGQEVILRCVPISNHLYFYWYRQILGQKVEFLVSFYNNEISEKSEIFDDQFSVERPDGSNFTLKIRSTKLEDSAMYFCASRFNTEAFFGQGTRLTVV.

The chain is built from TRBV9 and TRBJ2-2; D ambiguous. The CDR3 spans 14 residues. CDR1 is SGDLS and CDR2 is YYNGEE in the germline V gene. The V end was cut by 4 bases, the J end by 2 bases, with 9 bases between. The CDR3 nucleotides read TGTGCCAGCAGCAAGGGTCCTAACACCGGGGAGCTGTTTTTT. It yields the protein CASSKGPNTGELFF.

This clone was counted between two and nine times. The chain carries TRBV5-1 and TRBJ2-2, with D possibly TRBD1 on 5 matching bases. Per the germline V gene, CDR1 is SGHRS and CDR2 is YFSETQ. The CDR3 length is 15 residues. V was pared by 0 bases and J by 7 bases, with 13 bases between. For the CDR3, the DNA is TGCGCCAGCAGCTTGGACAGGCCAACCCTCGGGGAGCTGTTTTTT. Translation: CASSLDRPTLGELFF.

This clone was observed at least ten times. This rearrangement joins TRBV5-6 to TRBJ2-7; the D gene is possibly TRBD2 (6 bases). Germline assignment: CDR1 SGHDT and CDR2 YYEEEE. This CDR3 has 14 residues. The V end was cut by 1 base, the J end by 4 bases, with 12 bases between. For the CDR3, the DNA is TGTGCCAGCAGCTTGAACGCAGGGAGGTACGAGCAGTACTTC. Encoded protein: CASSLNAGRYEQYF.

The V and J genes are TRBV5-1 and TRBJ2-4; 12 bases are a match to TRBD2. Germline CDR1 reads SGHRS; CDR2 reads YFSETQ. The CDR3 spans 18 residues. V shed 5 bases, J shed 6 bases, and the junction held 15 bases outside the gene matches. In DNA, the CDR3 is TGCGCCAGCAGGAGAACGGGACTAGCGGGCGTAGGGGGAAACATTCAGTACTTC. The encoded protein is CASRRTGLAGVGGNIQYF.

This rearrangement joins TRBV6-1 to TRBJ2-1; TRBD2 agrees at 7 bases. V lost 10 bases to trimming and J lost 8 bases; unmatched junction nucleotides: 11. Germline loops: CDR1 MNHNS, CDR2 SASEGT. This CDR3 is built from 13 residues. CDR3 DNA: TGTGCCACAAAATGGGGGGGAGGCGATGAGCAGTTCTTC. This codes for CATKWGGGDEQFF.

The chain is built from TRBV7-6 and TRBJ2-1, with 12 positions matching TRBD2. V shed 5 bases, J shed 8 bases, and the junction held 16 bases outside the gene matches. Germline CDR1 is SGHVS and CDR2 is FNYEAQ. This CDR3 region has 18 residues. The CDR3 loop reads CASSSERASGRALDEQFF. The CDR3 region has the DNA TGTGCCAGCAGCAGCGAGCGGGCTAGCGGGAGGGCCCTGGATGAGCAGTTCTTC.

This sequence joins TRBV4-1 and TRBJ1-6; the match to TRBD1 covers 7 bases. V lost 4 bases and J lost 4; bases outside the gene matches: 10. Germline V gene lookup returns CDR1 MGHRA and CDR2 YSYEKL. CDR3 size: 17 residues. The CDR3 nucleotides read TGCGCCAGCAGCCCGGTCGGGACAGCCCTTTATAATTCACCCCTCCACTTT. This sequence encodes CASSPVGTALYNSPLHF.

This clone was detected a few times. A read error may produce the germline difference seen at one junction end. The CDR3 region is CATSAANYGYTF. The CDR3 bases are TGTGCCACCAGTGCGGCTAACTATGGCTACACCTTC. The chain is built from TRBV10-3 and TRBJ1-2, with D unclear. This CDR3 spans 12 amino acids. Germline-derived CDR1 and CDR2 are ENHRY and SYGVKD.

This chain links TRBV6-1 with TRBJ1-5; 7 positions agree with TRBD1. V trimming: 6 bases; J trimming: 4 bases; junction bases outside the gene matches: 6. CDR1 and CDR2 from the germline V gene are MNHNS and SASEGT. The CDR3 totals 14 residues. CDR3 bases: TGTGCCAGCAGGCCGGGACAGTTGAATCAGCCCCAGCATTTT. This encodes CASRPGQLNQPQHF.

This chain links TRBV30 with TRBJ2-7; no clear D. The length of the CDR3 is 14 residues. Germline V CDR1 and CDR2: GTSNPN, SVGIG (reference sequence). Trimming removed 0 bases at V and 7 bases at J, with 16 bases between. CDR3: CAWSVRRISGEQYF. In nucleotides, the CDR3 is TGTGCCTGGAGTGTACGTCGGATTTCCGGAGAGCAGTACTTC.

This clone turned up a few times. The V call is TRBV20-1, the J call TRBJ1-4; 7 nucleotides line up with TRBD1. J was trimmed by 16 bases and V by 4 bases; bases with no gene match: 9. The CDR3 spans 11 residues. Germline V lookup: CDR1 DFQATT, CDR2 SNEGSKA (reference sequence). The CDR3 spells CSAIFRGAQFF. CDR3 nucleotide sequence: TGCAGTGCTATCTTCAGGGGGGCACAGTTTTTT.

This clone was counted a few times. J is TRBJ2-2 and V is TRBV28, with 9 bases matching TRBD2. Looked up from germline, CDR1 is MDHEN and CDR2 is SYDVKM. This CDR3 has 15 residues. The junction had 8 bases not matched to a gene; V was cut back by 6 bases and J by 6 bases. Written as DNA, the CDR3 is TGTGCCAGCAGCCCCGGGACTAGCCCATCCGGGGAGCTGTTTTTT. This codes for CASSPGTSPSGELFF. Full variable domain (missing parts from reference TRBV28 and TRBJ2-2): DVKVTQSSRYLVKRTGEKVFLECVQDMDHENMFWYRQDPGLGLRLIYFSYDVKMKEKGDIPEGYSVSREKKERFSLILESASTNQTSMYLCASSPGTSPSGELFFGEGSRLTVL.

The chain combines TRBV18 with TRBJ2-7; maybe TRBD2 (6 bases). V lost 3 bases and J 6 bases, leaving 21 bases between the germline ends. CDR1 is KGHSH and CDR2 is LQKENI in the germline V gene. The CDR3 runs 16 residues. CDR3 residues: CASSPNPGGSSSEQYF. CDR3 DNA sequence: TGTGCCAGCTCACCTAACCCCGGAGGGTCCTCTTCCGAGCAGTACTTC.

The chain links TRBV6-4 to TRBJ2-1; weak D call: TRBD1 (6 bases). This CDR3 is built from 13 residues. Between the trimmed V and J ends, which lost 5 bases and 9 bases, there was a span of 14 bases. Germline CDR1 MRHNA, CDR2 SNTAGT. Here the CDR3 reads CASSPLLGAEQFF. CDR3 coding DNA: TGTGCCAGCAGTCCCTTACTGGGGGCTGAGCAGTTCTTC.

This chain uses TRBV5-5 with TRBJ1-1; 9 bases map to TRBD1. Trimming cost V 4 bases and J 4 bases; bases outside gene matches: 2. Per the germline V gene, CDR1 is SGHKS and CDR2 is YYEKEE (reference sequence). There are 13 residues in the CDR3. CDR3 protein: CASSAGQGTEAFF. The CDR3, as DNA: TGTGCCAGCAGCGCGGGACAGGGCACTGAAGCTTTCTTT.

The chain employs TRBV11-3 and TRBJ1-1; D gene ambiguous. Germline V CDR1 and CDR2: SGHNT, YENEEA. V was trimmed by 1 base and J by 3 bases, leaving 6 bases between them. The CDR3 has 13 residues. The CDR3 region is CASSLGTYTEAFF. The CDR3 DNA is TGTGCCAGCAGCTTAGGGACCTACACTGAAGCTTTCTTT.

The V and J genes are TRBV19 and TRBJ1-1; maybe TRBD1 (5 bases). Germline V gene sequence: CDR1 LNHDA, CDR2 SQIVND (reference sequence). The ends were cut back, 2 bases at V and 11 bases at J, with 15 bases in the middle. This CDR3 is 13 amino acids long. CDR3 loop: CASSILGDSRAFF. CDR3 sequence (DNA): TGTGCCAGTAGTATACTAGGTGACAGCCGGGCTTTCTTT.

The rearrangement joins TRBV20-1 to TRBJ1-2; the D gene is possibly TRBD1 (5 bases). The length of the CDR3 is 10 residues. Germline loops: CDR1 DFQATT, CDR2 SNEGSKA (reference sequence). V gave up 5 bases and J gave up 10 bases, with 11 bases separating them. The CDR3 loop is CSAARGDYTF. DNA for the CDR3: TGCAGTGCTGCACGGGGGGACTACACCTTC.

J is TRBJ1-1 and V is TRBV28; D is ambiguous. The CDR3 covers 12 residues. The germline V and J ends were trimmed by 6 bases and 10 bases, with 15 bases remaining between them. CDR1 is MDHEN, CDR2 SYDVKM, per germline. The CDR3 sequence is CASSRPPKGAFF. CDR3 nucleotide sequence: TGTGCCAGCAGCCGACCTCCGAAAGGAGCTTTCTTT.

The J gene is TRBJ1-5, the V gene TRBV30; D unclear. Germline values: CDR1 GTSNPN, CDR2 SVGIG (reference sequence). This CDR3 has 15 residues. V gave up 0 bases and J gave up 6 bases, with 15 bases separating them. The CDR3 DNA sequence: TGTGCCTGGAGTGTCGGGCCCACTGTGAGTCAGCCCCAGCATTTT. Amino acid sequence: CAWSVGPTVSQPQHF.